This T cell receptor beta chain was profiled in a study of blood T cell repertoires in COVID-19. Only in-frame clones appear in the TCRdb table, and some are missing; sequencing was by immunoSEQ multiplex PCR. The data show roughly 290,000 clones, 90% seen once. The material sequenced was PBMCs or T cells enriched from blood (not recorded which). The origin of this receptor is a woman under 30 with acute COVID-19.

The CDR3 coding sequence is TGTGCCAGCAGACGCCCAGGGGAGTGGGAGCAGTACTTC. It is translated as CASRRPGEWEQYF. J is TRBJ2-7 and V is TRBV6-5; possibly TRBD1 for D (6 bases). The germline V gene encodes CDR1 MNHEY and CDR2 SVGAGI. CDR3 length: 13 residues. Trimming took 6 bases from V and 7 from J, leaving 16 bases between them.